The rows below give T cell receptor beta chains drawn from one sample of a study of T cells in Graves' hyperthyroidism and ophthalmopathy. TCRdb redid the calling of the multiplex PCR reads with MiXCR, one entry per CDR3 protein. The data show hundreds of thousands of distinct CDR3 sequences, over 35% seen once. Sample: blood. Receptor source: a woman in her 40s with Graves' hyperthyroidism. Both conserved end residues are part of each CDR3. The D gene is left open where the match is weak. Where a row states a size, it is once, few, many or the class of an expanded clone; other rows omit it.

>TRBJ1-2|many|-|TRBV12-3/TRBV12-4
CASRRGQVSYTF
TGTGCCAGCAGGAGGGGACAAGTGAGCTACACCTTC
>TRBJ1-2|many|TRBD1|TRBV7-2
CASSFGQVNYGYTF
TGTGCCAGCAGCTTCGGACAGGTGAACTATGGCTACACCTTC
>TRBJ2-5|many|-|TRBV14
CASSQVWDQETQYF
TGTGCCAGCAGCCAAGTTTGGGACCAAGAGACCCAGTACTTC
>TRBJ2-5|-|-|TRBV5-6
CASSLDPGASGGETQYF
TGTGCCAGCAGCTTGGATCCGGGGGCTAGCGGAGGAGAGACCCAGTACTTC
>TRBJ1-3|-|-|TRBV25-1
CASSASTTSGNTIYF
TGTGCCAGCAGTGCTAGCACGACCTCTGGAAACACCATATATTTT
>TRBJ2-3|few|TRBD2|TRBV7-9
CASSLRLAGDTDTQYF
TGTGCCAGCAGCTTACGACTAGCGGGGGACACAGATACGCAGTATTTT
>TRBJ2-7|few|-|TRBV5-1
CASSQDMGESYEQYF
TGCGCCAGCAGCCAAGATATGGGGGAATCCTACGAGCAGTACTTC
>TRBJ2-2|few|TRBD2|TRBV7-9
CASSGWTSGVGSDGELFF
TGTGCCAGCAGCGGTTGGACTAGCGGAGTGGGGTCCGACGGGGAGCTGTTTTTT
>TRBJ1-4|few|-|TRBV19
CAGRETEPSTNEKLFF
TGTGCCGGGAGAGAGACAGAGCCTTCAACTAATGAAAAACTGTTTTTT
>TRBJ1-2|many|TRBD1|TRBV9
CASSVTHRGEYGYTF
TGTGCCAGCAGCGTAACCCACAGGGGCGAGTATGGCTACACCTTC
>TRBJ1-1|-|-|TRBV12-3/TRBV12-4
CASRGRGAFF
TGTGCCAGCAGGGGACGGGGAGCTTTCTTT
>TRBJ1-2|many|-|TRBV7-9
CASSLVVFLVGQGNYGYTF
TGTGCCAGCAGCTTAGTGGTCTTTCTCGTCGGCCAGGGCAACTATGGCTACACCTTC
>TRBJ2-5|-|-|TRBV4-1
CASSQRSAEGGETQYF
TGCGCCAGCAGCCAAAGATCGGCGGAGGGGGGAGAGACCCAGTACTTC
>TRBJ1-2|many|-|TRBV19
CASSLSGSADYGYTF
TGTGCCAGTAGTCTTTCCGGGTCAGCCGACTATGGCTACACCTTC
>TRBJ1-2|many|-|TRBV24-1
CATSDSSRSYTF
TGTGCCACCAGTGATTCAAGTAGAAGCTACACCTTC
>TRBJ1-5|many|-|TRBV7-2
CASSWGAENNQPQHF
TGTGCCAGCAGCTGGGGCGCGGAGAACAATCAGCCCCAGCATTTT
>TRBJ2-7|many|TRBD1|TRBV29-1
CSGISGTGTYEQYF
TGCAGCGGTATATCCGGGACAGGAACTTACGAGCAGTACTTC
>TRBJ1-1|-|-|TRBV4-3
CASSQGAGRSGTEAFF
TGCGCCAGCAGCCAAGGGGCAGGGAGGTCCGGCACTGAAGCTTTCTTT
>TRBJ2-2|-|-|TRBV10-3
CATTGELFF
TGTGCCACCACGGGGGAGCTGTTTTTT
>TRBJ2-2|-|TRBD2|TRBV9
CASSLGLAGGITGELFF
TGTGCCAGCAGCTTAGGACTAGCGGGGGGTATCACCGGGGAGCTGTTTTTT
>TRBJ1-4|many|-|TRBV7-9
CATALAAFGGEKLFF
TGTGCCACCGCGTTGGCAGCATTTGGTGGTGAAAAACTGTTTTTT
>TRBJ1-5|many|-|TRBV7-8
CASSLAHSPSNQPQHF
TGTGCCAGCAGCTTAGCTCACAGTCCAAGCAATCAGCCCCAGCATTTT
>TRBJ2-5|-|-|TRBV2
CASIESGLFQETQYF
TGTGCCAGCATTGAATCAGGGTTGTTCCAAGAGACCCAGTACTTC
>TRBJ2-1|few|TRBD2|TRBV7-8
CASSLASGNNEQFF
TGTGCCAGCAGCTTAGCGAGCGGGAACAATGAGCAGTTCTTC
>TRBJ2-1|-|TRBD2|TRBV20-1
CSATLAGGGDEQFF
TGCAGTGCTACACTGGCGGGGGGCGGGGATGAGCAGTTCTTC
>TRBJ1-2|-|-|TRBV10-1
CASSATGTNYGYTF
TGCGCCAGCAGTGCTACCGGGACCAACTATGGCTACACCTTC
>TRBJ1-2|many|-|TRBV10-3
CAISESTNYGYTF
TGTGCCATCAGTGAGTCAACTAACTATGGCTACACCTTC
>TRBJ1-5|-|-|TRBV7-9
CASSQKLGERQGLGQPQHF
TGTGCCAGCAGCCAGAAACTCGGAGAACGGCAGGGTTTGGGTCAGCCCCAGCATTTT
>TRBJ2-7|-|-|TRBV2
CASRLSTCEQYF
TGTGCCAGCAGACTCTCAACCTGCGAGCAGTACTTC
>TRBJ2-3|few|-|TRBV7-9
CASRPPRAWSTQYF
TGTGCCAGCAGACCTCCCCGCGCGTGGTCTACGCAGTATTTT
>TRBJ2-1|-|TRBD2|TRBV5-1
CASSLVGGGGNEQFF
TGCGCCAGCAGCTTGGTAGGCGGGGGGGGCAATGAGCAGTTCTTC
>TRBJ1-2|-|-|TRBV24-1
CATSEPNDGGYAF
TGCGCCACCAGTGAACCTAACGATGGGGGCTACGCCTTC
>TRBJ1-2|many|-|TRBV6-5
CASSYTSGGRYTF
TGTGCCAGCAGTTACACCTCCGGGGGACGCTACACCTTC
>TRBJ1-1|few|-|TRBV4-3
CASSQDEGGNTEAFF
TGCGCCAGCAGCCAAGATGAAGGGGGGAACACTGAAGCTTTCTTT
>TRBJ2-2|-|-|TRBV30
CAWSEGYNTGELFF
TGTGCCTGGAGTGAGGGCTACAACACCGGGGAGCTGTTTTTT
>TRBJ1-2|few|TRBD1|TRBV7-9
CASSLGRDRYYGYTF
TGTGCCAGCAGCTTAGGACGGGACAGATACTATGGCTACACCTTC
>TRBJ2-7|-|-|TRBV19
CASRSQGSYYEQYF
TGTGCCAGTAGATCCCAGGGTTCGTACTACGAGCAGTACTTC
>TRBJ2-2|-|TRBD1|TRBV10-3
CAIQKGGRDGELFF
TGTGCCATACAAAAAGGGGGCAGGGACGGGGAGCTGTTTTTT
>TRBJ2-7|-|-|TRBV7-3
CASSQDNRGVRGPSYEQYF
TGCGCCAGCAGCCAAGATAACCGGGGGGTTCGGGGGCCCTCCTACGAGCAGTACTTC
>TRBJ1-2|-|TRBD1|TRBV29-1
CSVEDRGQGNYGYTF
TGCAGCGTTGAAGATCGGGGACAGGGTAACTATGGCTACACCTTC
>TRBJ1-3|-|TRBD1|TRBV29-1
CSVQDRGNTIYF
TGCAGCGTACAGGACAGGGGAAACACCATATATTTT
>TRBJ1-1|few|-|TRBV4-3
CASSQDRSGNNEAFF
TGCGCCAGCAGCCAAGATCGGTCGGGAAACAATGAAGCTTTCTTT
>TRBJ2-5|few|TRBD1|TRBV5-5
CASSLPEGGSGETQYF
TGTGCCAGCAGCTTGCCCGAAGGGGGCAGTGGAGAGACCCAGTACTTC
>TRBJ2-7|-|-|TRBV29-1
CSVGLNGVYEQYF
TGCAGCGTTGGACTTAACGGAGTCTACGAGCAGTACTTC
>TRBJ2-7|many|TRBD1|TRBV29-1
CSVVQQGAGNEQYF
TGCAGCGTTGTCCAGCAGGGGGCAGGGAACGAGCAGTACTTC
>TRBJ2-7|-|-|TRBV7-2
CASSLAPPGRWSYEQYF
TGTGCCAGCAGCTTAGCTCCACCGGGACGGTGGTCCTACGAGCAGTACTTC
>TRBJ1-1|-|-|TRBV9
CASSNQGVGNTEAFF
TGTGCCAGCAGCAATCAAGGGGTAGGGAACACTGAAGCTTTCTTT
>TRBJ1-2|many|-|TRBV13
CASKTWGEGYGYTF
TGTGCCAGCAAAACGTGGGGGGAAGGTTATGGCTACACCTTC
>TRBJ1-4|many|TRBD1|TRBV9
CASSQDRGNEKLFF
TGTGCCAGCAGCCAAGACAGGGGAAATGAAAAACTGTTTTTT
>TRBJ2-3|-|-|TRBV5-1
CASSYPIGAGKDTQYF
TGCGCCAGCAGCTACCCGATCGGGGCCGGGAAAGATACGCAGTATTTT
>TRBJ1-3|-|-|TRBV29-1
CSVEGDGVSGNTIYF
TGCAGCGTTGAAGGGGACGGGGTATCTGGAAACACCATATATTTT
>TRBJ2-7|-|-|TRBV19
CASSTRGPYEQYF
TGTGCCAGTAGTACCAGGGGTCCCTACGAGCAGTACTTC
>TRBJ1-1|many|TRBD1|TRBV7-6
CASSDHRGPNTEAFF
TGTGCCAGCAGCGACCACAGGGGTCCTAACACTGAAGCTTTCTTT
>TRBJ1-3|many|TRBD1|TRBV10-3
CATTGSDGNTIYF
TGTGCCACGACAGGGTCGGATGGAAACACCATATATTTT
>TRBJ2-7|-|-|TRBV19
CASSITGTFSYEQYF
TGTGCCAGTAGTATAACAGGGACCTTCTCCTACGAGCAGTACTTC